The 21 T cell receptor beta chains below were found in one sample sequenced in a study of blood T cell repertoires in COVID-19. Generated by immunoSEQ multiplex PCR, the TCRdb table keeps only in-frame clones and is missing some. The sample has about 280,000 clones, 89% seen once. What was sequenced was peripheral blood. The source is a woman aged 40 to 50 who had recovered from COVID-19.

The chain recombines TRBV19 with TRBJ1-4, with unresolved D. The V end lost 11 bases, the J end lost 7 bases, and 17 bases lay between the germline ends. CDR1 is LNHDA, CDR2 SQIVND, per germline (reference sequence). This CDR3 comprises 13 residues. CDR3 coding DNA: TGTGCCGCCCGGACTGGACGCGGTGAAAAACTGTTTTTT. It yields the protein CAARTGRGEKLFF. Using reference TRBV19 and TRBJ1-4 for the parts outside the CDR3, the full variable domain is DGGITQSPKYLFRKEGQNVTLSCEQNLNHDAMYWYRQDPGQGLRLIYYSQIVNDFQKGDIAEGYSVSREKKESFPLTVTSAQKNPTAFYLCAARTGRGEKLFFGSGTQLSVL.

The CDR3 coding sequence is TGTGCCAGCAGGGACAGGGTTGGCCAGCCCCAGCATTTT. This encodes CASRDRVGQPQHF. The V call is TRBV28, the J call TRBJ1-5; 8 bases agree with TRBD1. The length of the CDR3 is 13 residues. From germline, CDR1 is MDHEN and CDR2 SYDVKM. V lost 6 bases and J lost 7; bases outside the gene matches: 5.

The chain carries TRBV24-1 and TRBJ2-1; 11 nucleotides match TRBD2. Germline V gene sequence: CDR1 KGHDR, CDR2 SFDVKD. There are 13 residues in the CDR3. With V trimmed by 3 bases and J by 14 bases, 5 bases remained unmatched. CDR3 amino acids: CATSDLLAGVKFF. Here the CDR3 DNA reads TGTGCCACCAGTGATCTACTAGCGGGAGTCAAGTTCTTC.

This clone occurred a few times. The chain uses TRBV29-1 and TRBJ2-7; 9 bases fit TRBD1. The CDR3 consists of 14 residues. The ends lost 4 bases at V and 5 bases at J; junction bases unmatched: 9. Germline V lookup: CDR1 SQVTM, CDR2 ANQGSEA. The CDR3 sequence is CSVVTGTGSHEQYF. DNA for the CDR3: TGCAGCGTTGTAACAGGGACAGGGAGCCACGAGCAGTACTTC.

The rearrangement links TRBV27 to TRBJ2-1; D perhaps matches TRBD1 (5 bases). The CDR3 has 13 residues. Trimming removed 5 bases from V and 8 bases from J, with 13 bases in between. Germline V gene lookup returns CDR1 MNHEY and CDR2 SMNVEV (reference sequence). Written as DNA, the CDR3 is TGTGCCAGCAGTCCCACGGTGGGGCATGAGCAGTTCTTC. It codes for CASSPTVGHEQFF.

The CDR3 reads CASSQESWREHNEQFF. CDR3 nucleotides: TGCGCCAGCAGCCAAGAAAGTTGGCGGGAGCACAATGAGCAGTTCTTC. The chain carries TRBV4-1 and TRBJ2-1, with TRBD2 identical over 7 bases. The germline gives CDR1 MGHRA, CDR2 YSYEKL. V shed 0 bases, J shed 5 bases, and the junction held 7 bases outside the gene matches. There are 16 residues in the CDR3.

The chain recombines TRBV19 with TRBJ2-4; TRBD1 matches at 9 bases. The CDR3 spans 16 residues. Trimming at V came to 5 bases and at J to 1 base, leaving 6 bases not matched to a gene. Germline-derived CDR1 and CDR2 are LNHDA and SQIVND (reference sequence). The CDR3 DNA sequence: TGTGCCAGTAGTGTACGGACAGGGGTTGCCAAAAACATTCAGTACTTC. The encoded protein is CASSVRTGVAKNIQYF.

The rearrangement joins TRBV3-1 (or the pseudogene TRBV3-2) to TRBJ2-7; D remains unclear. CDR3 length: 12 residues. Trimming removed 0 bases from V and 5 bases from J, with 5 bases in between. Germline V gives CDR1 LGHDT, CDR2 YNNKEL (reference sequence). Here the CDR3 reads CASSQDSHEQYF. The CDR3 DNA reads as TGTGCCAGCAGCCAAGATAGCCACGAGCAGTACTTC.

The chain has TRBV27 and TRBJ1-5, with 7 bases that match TRBD1. Germline V lookup: CDR1 MNHEY, CDR2 SMNVEV (reference sequence). The CDR3 has 17 amino acids. Losses at the gene ends were 5 bases for V and 0 bases for J; bases not matched to a gene: 10. CDR3 protein: CASSLRMTGNSNQPQHF. The CDR3 bases are TGTGCCAGCAGTCTGAGGATGACAGGGAATAGCAATCAGCCCCAGCATTTT.

The rearrangement joins TRBV19 to TRBJ1-2; 9 bases are a match to TRBD1. The CDR3 sequence is 16 residues long. With 6 bases clipped from V and 0 bases from J, the junction kept 8 bases outside the gene matches. Per the germline V gene, CDR1 is LNHDA and CDR2 is SQIVND (reference sequence). CDR3 nucleotides: TGTGCCAGTAGAGATTTACAGGGGGCCTCTAACTATGGCTACACCTTC. Protein product: CASRDLQGASNYGYTF.

This chain uses TRBV7-8 with TRBJ2-5; TRBD2 agrees at 15 bases. The CDR3 extends over 15 amino acids. Germline V gene data show CDR1 as SGHVS and CDR2 as FQNEAQ. V dropped 5 bases and J dropped 5; count of bases not matched to a gene: 3. CDR3 loop: CASSQGLAGGETQYF. In DNA form, the CDR3 reads TGTGCCAGCAGCCAGGGACTAGCGGGAGGCGAGACCCAGTACTTC.

This chain joins TRBV5-8 and TRBJ2-1; D perhaps matches TRBD2 (6 bases). Per germline, CDR1 SGHTS and CDR2 YDEGEE. Between the trimmed V and J ends, which lost 8 bases and 4 bases, there was a span of 19 bases. The length of the CDR3 is 15 residues. The CDR3 coding sequence is TGTGCCAGTAGCACGGGGGAATTTGGGTACAATGAGCAGTTCTTC. It translates to CASSTGEFGYNEQFF. Full variable domain (missing parts from reference TRBV5-8 and TRBJ2-1): EAGVTQSPTHLIKTRGQQATLRCSPISGHTSVYWYQQALGLGLQFLLWYDEGEERNRGNFPPRFSGRQFPNYSSELNVNALELEDSALYLCASSTGEFGYNEQFFGPGTRLTVL.

The chain has TRBV30 and TRBJ1-3; D is undetermined. The ends were cut back, 2 bases at V and 4 bases at J, with 12 bases in the middle. Germline V gives CDR1 GTSNPN, CDR2 SVGIG (reference sequence). This CDR3 is built from 14 residues. The CDR3 here is CAWSLSVSGNTIYF. CDR3 sequence (DNA): TGTGCCTGGAGTCTGAGTGTCTCGGGAAACACCATATATTTT.

V gene TRBV3-1 (or the pseudogene TRBV3-2) combines with J gene TRBJ2-7; no clear D. Germline V gene sequence: CDR1 LGHDT, CDR2 YNNKEL (reference sequence). The V end was cut by 3 bases, the J end by 1 base, with 10 bases between. CDR3 length equals 14 residues. CDR3 amino acids: CASSQLAVSYEQYF. The CDR3 nucleotides are TGTGCCAGCAGCCAGTTGGCAGTGTCCTACGAGCAGTACTTC.

This clone has only one observation. The chain combines TRBV7-3 with TRBJ1-3; D remains ambiguous. This CDR3 has 13 residues. V was cut by 4 bases and J by 2 bases, with 6 bases left in between. Germline CDR1 is SGHTA and CDR2 is FQGTGA. Here the CDR3 reads CASSSSPGNTIYF. For the CDR3, the DNA is TGTGCCAGCAGCTCTTCCCCTGGAAACACCATATATTTT. Drawing the rest from reference TRBV7-3 and TRBJ1-3, the complete variable domain is GAGVSQTPSNKVTEKGKYVELRCDPISGHTALYWYRQSLGQGPEFLIYFQGTGAADDSGLPNDRFFAVRPEGSVSTLKIQRTERGDSAVYLCASSSSPGNTIYFGEGSWLTVV.

The chain combines TRBV28 with TRBJ2-1; 9 bases agree with TRBD2. Per the germline V gene, CDR1 is MDHEN and CDR2 is SYDVKM. V was clipped by 3 bases and J by 4 bases; unmatched bases: 10. The CDR3 spans 17 residues. The CDR3 DNA reads TGTGCCAGCAGTTTTATCTCGACTAGCGGAATGTACAATGAGCAGTTCTTC. Encoded protein: CASSFISTSGMYNEQFF.

This chain links TRBV9 with TRBJ2-3; maybe TRBD1 (6 bases). V lost 6 bases, J lost 0 bases, and 11 bases lay in between. The CDR3 has 14 amino acids. CDR1 and CDR2 from the germline V gene are SGDLS and YYNGEE. The CDR3 region is CASNPDSSTDTQYF. CDR3 nucleotides: TGTGCCAGCAACCCGGACAGTAGCACAGATACGCAGTATTTT.

This rearrangement joins TRBV13 to TRBJ2-7; D gene uncertain. The CDR3 has 13 amino acids. Germline assignment: CDR1 PRHDT and CDR2 FYEKMQ (reference sequence). The V end was cut by 8 bases, the J end by 2 bases, with 13 bases between. The CDR3 DNA reads TGTGCCAGCGGTAGCACCCTTACCTACGAGCAGTACTTC. This translates into CASGSTLTYEQYF.

V gene TRBV2 combines with J gene TRBJ2-1, with D tentatively TRBD2 (5 bases). Deletions cut 11 bases from V and 1 base from J, with 12 bases between. The CDR3 contains 13 residues. Germline CDR1 and CDR2: SNHLY and FYNNEI. This chain's CDR3 is CAGRGESYNEQFF. The CDR3, as DNA: TGTGCCGGTCGGGGAGAATCCTACAATGAGCAGTTCTTC.

The sample holds a few counts of this clone. The V and J genes are TRBV6-1 and TRBJ2-7; tentatively, D is TRBD2 (5 bases). The CDR3 consists of 16 residues. The germline V gene encodes CDR1 MNHNS and CDR2 SASEGT. The V end was cut by 1 base, the J end by 1 base, with 14 bases between. The CDR3 coding sequence is TGTGCCAGCAGTGAAGACGTGAAGCGGCCTTCCTACGAGCAGTACTTC. This sequence encodes CASSEDVKRPSYEQYF.

This chain connects TRBV5-1 to TRBJ1-6; D gene ambiguous. This CDR3 region has 14 residues. CDR1 and CDR2 (germline): SGHRS, YFSETQ. V was shortened by 0 bases and J by 8 bases, with 9 bases between the two germline ends. CDR3 DNA sequence: TGCGCCAGCAGCTTGGCCCCTGGAGATTCACCCCTCCACTTT. Protein product: CASSLAPGDSPLHF. Based on the CDR3 plus reference TRBV5-1 and TRBJ1-6, the full variable domain is KAGVTQTPRYLIKTRGQQVTLSCSPISGHRSVSWYQQTPGQGLQFLFEYFSETQRNKGNFPGRFSGRQFSNSRSEMNVSTLELGDSALYLCASSLAPGDSPLHFGNGTRLTVT.